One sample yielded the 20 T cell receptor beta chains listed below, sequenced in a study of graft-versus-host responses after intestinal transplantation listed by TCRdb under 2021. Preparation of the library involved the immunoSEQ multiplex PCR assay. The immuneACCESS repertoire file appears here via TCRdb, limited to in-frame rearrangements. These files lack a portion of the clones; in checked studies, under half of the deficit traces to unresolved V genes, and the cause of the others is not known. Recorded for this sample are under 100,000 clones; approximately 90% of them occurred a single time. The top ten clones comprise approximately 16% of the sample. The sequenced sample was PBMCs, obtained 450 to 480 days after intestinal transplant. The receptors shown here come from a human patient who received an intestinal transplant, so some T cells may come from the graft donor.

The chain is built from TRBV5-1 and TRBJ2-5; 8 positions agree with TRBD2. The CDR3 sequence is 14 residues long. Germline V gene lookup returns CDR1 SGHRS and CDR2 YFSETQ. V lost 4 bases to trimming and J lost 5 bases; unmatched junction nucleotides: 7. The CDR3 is CASSPAGGAETQYF. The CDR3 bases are TGCGCCAGCAGCCCAGCCGGGGGGGCGGAGACCCAGTACTTC.

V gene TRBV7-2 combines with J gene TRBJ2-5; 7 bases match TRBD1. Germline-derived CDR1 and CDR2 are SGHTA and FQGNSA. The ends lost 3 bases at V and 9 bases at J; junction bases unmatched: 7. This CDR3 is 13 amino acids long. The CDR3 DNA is TGTGCCAGCAGCTTTCAGGGACAGCTACCCCAGTACTTC. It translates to CASSFQGQLPQYF. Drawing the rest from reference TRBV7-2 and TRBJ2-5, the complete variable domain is GAGVSQSPSNKVTEKGKDVELRCDPISGHTALYWYRQSLGQGLEFLIYFQGNSAPDKSGLPSDRFSAERTGGSVSTLTIQRTQQEDSAVYLCASSFQGQLPQYFGPGTRLLVL.

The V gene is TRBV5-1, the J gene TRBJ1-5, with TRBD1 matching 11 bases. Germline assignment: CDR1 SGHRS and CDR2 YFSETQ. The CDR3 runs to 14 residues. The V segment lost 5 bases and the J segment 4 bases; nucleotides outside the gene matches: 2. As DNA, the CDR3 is TGCGCCAGCAGGGGACAGGGGGAAAATCAGCCCCAGCATTTT. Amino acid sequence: CASRGQGENQPQHF. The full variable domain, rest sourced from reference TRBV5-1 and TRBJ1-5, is KAGVTQTPRYLIKTRGQQVTLSCSPISGHRSVSWYQQTPGQGLQFLFEYFSETQRNKGNFPGRFSGRQFSNSRSEMNVSTLELGDSALYLCASRGQGENQPQHFGDGTRLSIL.

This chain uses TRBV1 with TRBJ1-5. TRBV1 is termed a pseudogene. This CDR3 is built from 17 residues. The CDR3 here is CTSSQGGDIDRNQPQHF. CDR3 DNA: TGCACCAGCAGCCAAGGGGGGGACATCGACAGAAATCAGCCCCAGCATTTT.

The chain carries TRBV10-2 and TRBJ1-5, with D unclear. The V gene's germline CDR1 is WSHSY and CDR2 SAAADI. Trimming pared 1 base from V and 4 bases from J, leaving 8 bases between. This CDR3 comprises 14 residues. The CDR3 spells CASSEFSVNQPQHF. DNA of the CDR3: TGCGCCAGCAGTGAGTTCTCAGTGAATCAGCCCCAGCATTTT.

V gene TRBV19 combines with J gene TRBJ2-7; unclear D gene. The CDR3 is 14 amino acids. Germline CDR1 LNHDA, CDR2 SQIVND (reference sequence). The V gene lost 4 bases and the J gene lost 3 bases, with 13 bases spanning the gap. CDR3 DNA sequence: TGTGCCAGTAGTAAGTACAATGGAGTCTACGAGCAGTACTTC. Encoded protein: CASSKYNGVYEQYF.

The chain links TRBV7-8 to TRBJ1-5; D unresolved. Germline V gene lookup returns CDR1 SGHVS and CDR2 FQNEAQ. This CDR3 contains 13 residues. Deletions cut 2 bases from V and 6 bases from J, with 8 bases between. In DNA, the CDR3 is TGTGCCAGCAGCTTATCGGGCGGTCAGCCCCAGCATTTT. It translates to CASSLSGGQPQHF.

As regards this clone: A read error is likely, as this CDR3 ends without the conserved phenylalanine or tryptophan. The CDR3 spells CASSEAGGDGYTS. The CDR3 bases are TGTGCCAGCAGTGAAGCAGGGGGAGATGGCTACACCTCC. The rearrangement uses TRBV2 and TRBJ1-2; D might be TRBD1 (6 bases). Germline CDR1 SNHLY, CDR2 FYNNEI. The CDR3 runs to 13 residues. Trimming took off 0 bases at V and 6 bases at J, with 8 bases between the two ends.

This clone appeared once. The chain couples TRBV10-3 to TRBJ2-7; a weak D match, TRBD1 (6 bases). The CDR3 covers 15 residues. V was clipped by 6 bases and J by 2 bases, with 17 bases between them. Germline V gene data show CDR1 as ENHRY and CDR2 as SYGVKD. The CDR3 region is CAISQDSARPYEQYF. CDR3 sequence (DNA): TGTGCCATCAGCCAGGACAGCGCCCGGCCCTACGAGCAGTACTTC.

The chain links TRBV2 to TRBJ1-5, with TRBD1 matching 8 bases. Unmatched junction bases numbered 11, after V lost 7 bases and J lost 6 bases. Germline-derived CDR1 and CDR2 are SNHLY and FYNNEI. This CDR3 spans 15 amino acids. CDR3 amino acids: CASIFESGGGQPQHF. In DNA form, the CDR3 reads TGTGCCAGCATTTTTGAATCAGGGGGCGGTCAGCCCCAGCATTTT. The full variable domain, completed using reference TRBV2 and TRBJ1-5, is EPEVTQTPSHQVTQMGQEVILRCVPISNHLYFYWYRQILGQKVEFLVSFYNNEISEKSEIFDDQFSVERPDGSNFTLKIRSTKLEDSAMYFCASIFESGGGQPQHFGDGTRLSIL.

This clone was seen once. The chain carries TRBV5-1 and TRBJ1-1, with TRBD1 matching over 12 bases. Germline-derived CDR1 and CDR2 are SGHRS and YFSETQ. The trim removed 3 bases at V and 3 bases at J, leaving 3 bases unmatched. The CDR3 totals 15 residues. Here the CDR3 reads CASSSGTGGYTEAFF. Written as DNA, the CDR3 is TGCGCCAGCAGCTCTGGGACAGGGGGCTACACTGAAGCTTTCTTT.

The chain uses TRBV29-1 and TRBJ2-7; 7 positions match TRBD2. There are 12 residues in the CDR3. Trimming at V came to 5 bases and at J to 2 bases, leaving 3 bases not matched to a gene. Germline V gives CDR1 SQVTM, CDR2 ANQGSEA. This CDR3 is CSVLTSPYEQYF. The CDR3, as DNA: TGCAGCGTTCTGACTAGCCCCTACGAGCAGTACTTC.

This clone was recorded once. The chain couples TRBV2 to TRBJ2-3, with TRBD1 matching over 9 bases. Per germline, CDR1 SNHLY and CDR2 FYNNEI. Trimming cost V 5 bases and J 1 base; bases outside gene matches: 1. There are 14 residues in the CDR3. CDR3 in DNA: TGTGCCAGCAGTCGGACAGGGGGCACAGATACGCAGTATTTT. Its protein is CASSRTGGTDTQYF.

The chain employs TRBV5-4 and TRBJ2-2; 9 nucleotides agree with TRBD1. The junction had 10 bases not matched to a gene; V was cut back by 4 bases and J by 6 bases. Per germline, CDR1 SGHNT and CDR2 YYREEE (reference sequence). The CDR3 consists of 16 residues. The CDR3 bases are TGTGCCAGCAGCGCGGAAACAGGGGGCCCTTCCGGGGAGCTGTTTTTT. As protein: CASSAETGGPSGELFF.

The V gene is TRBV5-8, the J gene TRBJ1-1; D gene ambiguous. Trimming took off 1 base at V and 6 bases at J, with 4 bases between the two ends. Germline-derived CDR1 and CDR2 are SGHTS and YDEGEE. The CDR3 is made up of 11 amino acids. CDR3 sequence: CASSLRPEAFF. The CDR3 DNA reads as TGTGCCAGCAGCTTGCGACCTGAAGCTTTCTTT.

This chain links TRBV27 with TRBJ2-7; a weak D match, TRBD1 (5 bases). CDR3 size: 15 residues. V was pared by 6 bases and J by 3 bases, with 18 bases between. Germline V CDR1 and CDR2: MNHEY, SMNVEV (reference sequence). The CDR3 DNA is TGTGCCAGCAGGCTTAAGGGGATGGGGATCTACGAGCAGTACTTC. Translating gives CASRLKGMGIYEQYF.

The CDR3 sequence: CSASARVGAFF. The DNA of the CDR3 is TGCAGTGCTAGTGCTCGAGTTGGGGCTTTCTTT. The chain employs TRBV20-1 and TRBJ1-1; D is uncertain. The CDR3 is 11 amino acids. Germline CDR1 and CDR2: DFQATT and SNEGSKA (reference sequence). Trimming pared 3 bases from V and 11 bases from J, leaving 13 bases between.

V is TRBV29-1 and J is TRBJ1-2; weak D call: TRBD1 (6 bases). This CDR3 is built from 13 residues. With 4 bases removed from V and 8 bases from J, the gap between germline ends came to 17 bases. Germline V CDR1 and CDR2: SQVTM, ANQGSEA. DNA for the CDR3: TGCAGCGTTGGGACCGTACAGGGTTCGGGCTACACCTTC. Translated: CSVGTVQGSGYTF. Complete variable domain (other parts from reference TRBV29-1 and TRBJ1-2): SAVISQKPSRDICQRGTSLTIQCQVDSQVTMMFWYRQQPGQSLTLIATANQGSEATYESGFVIDKFPISRPNLTFSTLTVSNMSPEDSSIYLCSVGTVQGSGYTFGSGTRLTVV.

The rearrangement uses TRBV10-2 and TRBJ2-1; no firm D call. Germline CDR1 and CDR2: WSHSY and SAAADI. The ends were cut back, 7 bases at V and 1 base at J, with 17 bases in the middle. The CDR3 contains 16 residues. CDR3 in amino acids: CASTSTYPGSYNEQFF. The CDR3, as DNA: TGCGCCAGCACTAGTACCTACCCTGGATCCTACAATGAGCAGTTCTTC.

The CDR3 reads CASSSGAYEQYF. The CDR3, as DNA: TGTGCCAGCAGTTCTGGAGCCTACGAGCAGTACTTC. The V call is TRBV6-1, the J call TRBJ2-7; D unresolved. The CDR3 is made up of 12 amino acids. The V end lost 5 bases, the J end lost 2 bases, and 7 bases lay between the germline ends. Looked up from germline, CDR1 is MNHNS and CDR2 is SASEGT.